The sequence of this TCR beta chain was determined in a study of Graves' ophthalmopathy and Graves' hyperthyroidism. This clonotype has ten or more counts. Germline V gene lookup returns CDR1 SNHLY and CDR2 FYNNEI. V was clipped by 4 bases and J by 4 bases; unmatched bases: 10. The CDR3 sequence is 16 residues long. Newly diagnosed hyperthyroidism donors, aged 18 to 65, duration under 2 months. A diagnosis was made from clinical symptoms together with serum thyroxine, TRAb, thyroid ultrasound and orbital computed tomography. RNA transcripts yielded amplified TCR beta CDR3 regions. HTBI-primed RT-PCR formed the first round, and a multiplex PCR formed the second. TCRdb passed the multiplex PCR reads through MiXCR, listing each CDR3 protein once. Among some 1.1 million distinct CDR3 sequences listed, roughly 35% were seen once.

This TCR was recovered from an adult man with Graves' hyperthyroidism. Sequencing was done on a sample of peripheral blood or thyroid tissue (not recorded which). The rearrangement uses TRBV2 and TRBJ2-5; 9 bases match TRBD2. CDR3 loop: CASSVASGVPTETQYF. CDR3 in DNA: TGTGCCAGCAGTGTGGCTAGCGGGGTCCCGACAGAGACCCAGTACTTC.